The rows below give T cell receptor beta chains drawn from one sample of a study of blood T cells in healthy people across ages. TCRdb ran MiXCR on the 5' RACE reads and lists one entry per CDR3 protein. The sample contains hundreds of thousands of distinct CDR3 sequences, roughly two fifths of which appear only once. The sample consisted of blood. The receptors stem from an elderly man in good health. Both conserved end residues are part of each CDR3. Fields, in order: CDR3 DNA, CDR3 protein, J gene, D gene, V gene, clone size. The D gene is left open where the match is weak. Where a row states a size, it is once, few, many or the class of an expanded clone; other rows omit it.

TGTGCCAGCAGCCAGGCTAGCGGCAAATACAATGAGCAGTTCTTC | CASSQASGKYNEQFF | TRBJ2-1 | TRBD2 | TRBV14 | few
TGCAGTGCTTCCCGACTAGCGCTAGACAATGAGCAGTTCTTC | CSASRLALDNEQFF | TRBJ2-1 | TRBD2 | TRBV20-1 | NA
TGTGCCAGCAGTCTCCCCCTCAGGGGAGAGGGTACCGGGGAGCTGTTTTTT | CASSLPLRGEGTGELFF | TRBJ2-2 | NA | TRBV6-2/TRBV6-3 | few
TGTGCCAGCAGTCCAAAAAGACAGGGGTGGACTGAAGCTTTCTTT | CASSPKRQGWTEAFF | TRBJ1-1 | TRBD1 | TRBV6-5 | few
TGTGCCAGCAGGCAGGGTTTAGCAGAGACCAAGTACTTC | CASRQGLAETKYF | TRBJ2-4 | NA | TRBV28 | NA
TGCAGTGCTACCCGGGACAACTCCTACGAGCAGTACTTC | CSATRDNSYEQYF | TRBJ2-7 | NA | TRBV20-1 | few
TGCGCCAGCAGCCAAGGAGCGGGACACCTTTTATCGGACACTGAAGCTTTCTTT | CASSQGAGHLLSDTEAFF | TRBJ1-1 | NA | TRBV4-1 | few
TGTGCCAGCAGCCTAGGGAGGGGCGGAGAGACCCAGTACTTC | CASSLGRGGETQYF | TRBJ2-5 | TRBD2 | TRBV7-2 | many
TGTGCCAGCAGCCCCTCGGGACAGTCCCCGGCTTTCTTT | CASSPSGQSPAFF | TRBJ1-1 | TRBD1 | TRBV11-1 | NA
TGTGCCAGCAGAGCCAGTCGAGCCAACGTCCTGACTTTC | CASRASRANVLTF | TRBJ2-6 | NA | TRBV27 | once